This entry lists 2 T cell receptor beta chains sequenced from one sample in a study of identifying expanded T cells in peripheral blood. Profiling relied on immunoSEQ multiplex PCR, and the TCRdb table lists in-frame clones only, not all of them. The table has roughly 100,000 clones, around nine tenths seen once. Material for sequencing was blood. These TCRs come from a person aged 18 to 75 in good health.

This chain connects TRBV29-1 to TRBJ1-5; D remains ambiguous. The length of the CDR3 is 13 residues. V was clipped by 7 bases and J by 0 bases, with 10 bases between them. Per germline, CDR1 SQVTM and CDR2 ANQGSEA. In nucleotides, the CDR3 is TGCAGCGCCAGTAAAGATAGCAATCAGCCCCAGCATTTT. Amino acids: CSASKDSNQPQHF.

This chain joins TRBV19 and TRBJ2-2; D not resolved. Germline lookup yields CDR1 LNHDA and CDR2 SQIVND (reference sequence). With 11 bases removed from V and 0 bases from J, the gap between germline ends came to 10 bases. This CDR3 is built from 13 residues. This CDR3 reads CASPRTNTGELFF. The DNA for the CDR3 is TGTGCCTCGCCTCGGACGAACACCGGGGAGCTGTTTTTT.